This TCR beta chain was identified in a study of OX40 agonist ivuxolimab in advanced cancers. For the study in its entirety: The costimulatory receptor OX40 (CD134) was targeted by ivuxolimab, a fully human IgG2 agonistic monoclonal antibody. Intravenous ivuxolimab was administered to patients every 2 weeks at six dose levels: 0.01, 0.1, 0.3, 1.5, 3 and 10 mg/kg. Among the roughly 50 dose-escalation patients, some 20 had hepatocellular carcinoma, approximately 15 melanoma, 9 renal cell carcinoma and 9 head and neck cancer. The dose-escalation cohort was roughly 80% male with a mean age of approximately 60 years, ranging from roughly 23 to 90. Prior anti-PD-1, anti-PD-L1 or anti-CTLA-4 therapy was permitted, and approximately 42% of dose-escalation patients had received checkpoint inhibitors. Partial responses were achieved by three dose-escalation patients, of whom one had hepatocellular carcinoma and two had cutaneous melanoma. The point of sequencing TCRbeta in the periphery was to test whether ivuxolimab changed TCR sequence diversity and drove clonal T-cell expansion. The paper reports the monotherapy dose-escalation portion (N ≈ 50 patients) of the phase I ivuxolimab trial.

Results the study describes overall, beyond this receptor: Low levels of normalized T-cell clonal expansion were also seen in some nonresponding patients. After ivuxolimab, CD8+ T cells had more expanded clones than CD4+ T cells on average. At doses of 0.1 to 3.0 mg/kg, clonal expansion of both CD4+ and CD8+ T cells in blood was seen between baseline and week 6. Which antigens the clonally expanded peripheral T cells were specific for was not determined. In partial responders in the 0.1-3.0 mg/kg groups, normalized peripheral clonal expansion was found to be among the lowest, especially among CD8+ T cells.

The trial excluded patients who had a history of autoimmune disease or who were on systemic immunosuppression. Peripheral blood for TCR sequencing was collected from all dose cohorts at baseline, on cycle 4 day 1, and on cycle 7 day 1. Samples came from an open-label, multicenter, first-in-human phase I dose-escalation trial of ivuxolimab. The trial enrolled adults with locally advanced or metastatic head and neck squamous cell, hepatocellular, melanoma or renal cell carcinoma. Before TCR sequencing, CD4+ T cells and CD8+ T cells were sorted from peripheral blood as separate populations. The germline V gene sets CDR1 to MDHEN and CDR2 to SYDVKM. V was cut back by 5 bases and J by 4 bases, leaving a gap of 8 bases between them. CDR3 length: 12 amino acids, cysteine to phenylalanine. Only the CDR3 DNA stays, 36 bases, in frame from base 1. To sequence the TCRbeta CDR3 region, genomic DNA was isolated from the sorted cells. TCRbeta CDR3 regions were sequenced using the immunoSEQ Assay. What TCRdb holds here is the immuneACCESS table cut down to in-frame rearrangements. Part of the clones is not present; checked against another copy, under half of the missing clones reflect an unresolved V gene, and the others are unexplained. The sample has approximately 49,000 clones on record, about 85% of them singletons. The ten largest clonotypes hold roughly a tenth of the sample.

Comment on this clone: Its antigen specificity is not known. Base qualities are not provided; no much larger clone lies one nucleotide away.

This receptor was identified in an adult with an advanced solid tumor such as melanoma, head and neck, liver or kidney cancer. The sequences come from CD4+ or CD8+ T cells sorted from blood, collected in a trial of the OX40 agonist ivuxolimab. The sequence is built from TRBV28 and TRBJ1-2; D gene: possibly TRBD1, on 5 matching bases. CDR3 protein: CASSQGTYGYTF. The nucleotides read TGTGCCAGCAGTCAGGGTACCTATGGCTACACCTTC.